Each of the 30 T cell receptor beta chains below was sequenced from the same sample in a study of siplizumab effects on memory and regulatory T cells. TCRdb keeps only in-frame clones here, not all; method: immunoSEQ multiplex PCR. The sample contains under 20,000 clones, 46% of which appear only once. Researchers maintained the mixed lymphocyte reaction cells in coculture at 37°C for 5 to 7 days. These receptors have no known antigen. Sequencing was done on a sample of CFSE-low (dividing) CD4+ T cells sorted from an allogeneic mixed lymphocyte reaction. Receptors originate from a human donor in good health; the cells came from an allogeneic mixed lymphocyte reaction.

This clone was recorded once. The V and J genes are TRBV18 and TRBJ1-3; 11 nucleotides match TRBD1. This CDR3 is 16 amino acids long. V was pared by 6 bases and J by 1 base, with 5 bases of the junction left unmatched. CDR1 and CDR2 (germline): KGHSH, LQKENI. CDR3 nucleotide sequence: TGTGCCAGCTCGCCCGGGACAGGGGGGTCTGGAAACACCATATATTTT. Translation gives CASSPGTGGSGNTIYF.

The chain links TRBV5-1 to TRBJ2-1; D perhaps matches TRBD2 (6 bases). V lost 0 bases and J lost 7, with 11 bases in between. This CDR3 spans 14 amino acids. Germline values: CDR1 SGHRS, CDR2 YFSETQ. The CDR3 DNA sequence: TGCGCCAGCAGCTTGGTCCCCGGGGGAAATGAGCAGTTCTTC. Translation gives CASSLVPGGNEQFF.

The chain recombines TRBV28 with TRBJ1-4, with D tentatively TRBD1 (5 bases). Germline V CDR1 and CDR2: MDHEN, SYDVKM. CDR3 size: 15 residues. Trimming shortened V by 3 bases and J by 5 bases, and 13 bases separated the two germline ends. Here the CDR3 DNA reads TGTGCCAGCAGTTTCGGGGGGTCCACAAATGAAAAACTGTTTTTT. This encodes CASSFGGSTNEKLFF.

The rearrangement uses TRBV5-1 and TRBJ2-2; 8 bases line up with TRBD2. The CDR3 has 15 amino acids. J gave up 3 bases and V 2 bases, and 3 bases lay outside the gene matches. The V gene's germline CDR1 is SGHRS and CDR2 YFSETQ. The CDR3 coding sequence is TGCGCCAGCAGCTTTAGCGGGGCGCACACCGGGGAGCTGTTTTTT. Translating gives CASSFSGAHTGELFF.

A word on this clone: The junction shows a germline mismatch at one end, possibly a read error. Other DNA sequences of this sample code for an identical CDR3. The CDR3, as DNA: TGCGCCAGCTTCACCAGCGGGCGGCGTGCTACAGATACGCAGTATTTT. Translation: CASFTSGRRATDTQYF. The V gene is TRBV18, the J gene TRBJ2-3; a weak D match, TRBD2 (6 bases). Per the germline V gene, CDR1 is KGHSH and CDR2 is LQKENI. This CDR3 comprises 16 residues.

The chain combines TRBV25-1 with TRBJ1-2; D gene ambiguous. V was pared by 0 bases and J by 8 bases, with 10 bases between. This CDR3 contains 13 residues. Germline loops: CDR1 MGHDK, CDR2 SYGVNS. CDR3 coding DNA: TGTGCCAGCAGTGAATATCTACGCGGCGGCTACACCTTC. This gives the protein CASSEYLRGGYTF.

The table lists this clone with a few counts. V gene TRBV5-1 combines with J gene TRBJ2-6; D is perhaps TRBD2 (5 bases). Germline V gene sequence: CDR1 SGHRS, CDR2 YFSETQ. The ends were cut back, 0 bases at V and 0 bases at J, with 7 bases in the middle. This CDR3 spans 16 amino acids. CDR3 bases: TGCGCCAGCAGCTTGGGGACTCCCTCTGGGGCCAACGTCCTGACTTTC. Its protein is CASSLGTPSGANVLTF. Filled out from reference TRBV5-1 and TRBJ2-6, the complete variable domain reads KAGVTQTPRYLIKTRGQQVTLSCSPISGHRSVSWYQQTPGQGLQFLFEYFSETQRNKGNFPGRFSGRQFSNSRSEMNVSTLELGDSALYLCASSLGTPSGANVLTFGAGSRLTVL.

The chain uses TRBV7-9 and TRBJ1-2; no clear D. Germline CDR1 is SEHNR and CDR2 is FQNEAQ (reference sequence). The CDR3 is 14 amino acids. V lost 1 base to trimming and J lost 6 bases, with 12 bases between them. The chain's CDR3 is CASSLGRPKDGYTF. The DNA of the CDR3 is TGTGCCAGCAGCTTAGGCCGACCGAAGGATGGCTACACCTTC. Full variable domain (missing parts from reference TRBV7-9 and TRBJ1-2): DTGVSQNPRHKITKRGQNVTFRCDPISEHNRLYWYRQTLGQGPEFLTYFQNEAQLEKSRLLSDRFSAERPKGSFSTLEIQRTEQGDSAMYLCASSLGRPKDGYTFGSGTRLTVV.

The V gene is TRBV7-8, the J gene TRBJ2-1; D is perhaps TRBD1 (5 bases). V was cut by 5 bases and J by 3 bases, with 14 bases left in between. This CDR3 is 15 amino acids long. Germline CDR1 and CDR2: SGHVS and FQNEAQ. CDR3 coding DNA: TGTGCCAGCAGCAGAACGACAGACTTCTACAATGAGCAGTTCTTC. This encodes CASSRTTDFYNEQFF.

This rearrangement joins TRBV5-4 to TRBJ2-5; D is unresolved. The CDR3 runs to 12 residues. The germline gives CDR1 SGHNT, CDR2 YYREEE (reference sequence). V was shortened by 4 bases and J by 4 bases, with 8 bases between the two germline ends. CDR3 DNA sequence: TGTGCCAGCAGCCGTAGGGCAGAGACCCAGTACTTC. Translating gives CASSRRAETQYF.

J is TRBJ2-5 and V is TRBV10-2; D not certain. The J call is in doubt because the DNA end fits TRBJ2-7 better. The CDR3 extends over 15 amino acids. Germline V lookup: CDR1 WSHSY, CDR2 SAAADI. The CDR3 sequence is CASSDRVVRLYEQYF. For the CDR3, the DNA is TGCGCCAGCAGTGATAGGGTAGTGCGACTCTACGAGCAGTACTTC.

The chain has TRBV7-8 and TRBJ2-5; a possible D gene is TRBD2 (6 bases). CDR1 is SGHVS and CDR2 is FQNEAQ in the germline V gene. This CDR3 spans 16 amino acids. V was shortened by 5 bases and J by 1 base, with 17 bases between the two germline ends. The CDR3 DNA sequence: TGTGCCAGCAGCCCGGGCCGGGACTTCCCCCAAGAGACCCAGTACTTC. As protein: CASSPGRDFPQETQYF. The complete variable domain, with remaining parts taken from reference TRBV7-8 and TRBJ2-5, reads GAGVSQSPRYKVAKRGQDVALRCDPISGHVSLFWYQQALGQGPEFLTYFQNEAQLDKSGLPSDRFFAERPEGSVSTLKIQRTQQEDSAVYLCASSPGRDFPQETQYFGPGTRLLVL.

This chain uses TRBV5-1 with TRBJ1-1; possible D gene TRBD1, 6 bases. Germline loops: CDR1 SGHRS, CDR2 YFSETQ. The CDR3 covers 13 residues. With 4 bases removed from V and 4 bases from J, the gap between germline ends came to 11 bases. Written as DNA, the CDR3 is TGCGCCAGCAGCCTGGGGGGGCTCACTGAAGCTTTCTTT. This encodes CASSLGGLTEAFF. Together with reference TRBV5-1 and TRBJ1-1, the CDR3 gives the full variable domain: KAGVTQTPRYLIKTRGQQVTLSCSPISGHRSVSWYQQTPGQGLQFLFEYFSETQRNKGNFPGRFSGRQFSNSRSEMNVSTLELGDSALYLCASSLGGLTEAFFGQGTRLTVV.

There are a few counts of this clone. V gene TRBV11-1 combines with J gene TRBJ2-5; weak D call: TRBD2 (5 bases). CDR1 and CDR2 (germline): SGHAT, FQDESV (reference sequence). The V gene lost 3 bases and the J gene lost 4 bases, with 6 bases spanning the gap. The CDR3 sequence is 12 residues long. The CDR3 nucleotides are TGTGCCAGCAGCTTGGGGAGAGAGACCCAGTACTTC. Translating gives CASSLGRETQYF.

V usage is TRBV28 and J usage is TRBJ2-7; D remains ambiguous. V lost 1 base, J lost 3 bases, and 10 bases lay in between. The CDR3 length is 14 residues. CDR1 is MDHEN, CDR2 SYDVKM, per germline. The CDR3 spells CASSLFGPNYEQYF. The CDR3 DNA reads TGTGCCAGCAGTTTATTTGGACCTAACTACGAGCAGTACTTC.

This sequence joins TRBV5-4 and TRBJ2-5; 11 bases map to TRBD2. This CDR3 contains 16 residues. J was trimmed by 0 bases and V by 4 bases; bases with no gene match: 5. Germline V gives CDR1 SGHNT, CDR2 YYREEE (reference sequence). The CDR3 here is CASSARLAGYQETQYF. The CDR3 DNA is TGTGCCAGCAGCGCAAGACTAGCGGGGTACCAAGAGACCCAGTACTTC. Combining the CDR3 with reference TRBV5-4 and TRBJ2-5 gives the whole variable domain ETGVTQSPTHLIKTRGQQVTLRCSSQSGHNTVSWYQQALGQGPQFIFQYYREEENGRGNFPPRFSGLQFPNYSSELNVNALELDDSALYLCASSARLAGYQETQYFGPGTRLLVL.

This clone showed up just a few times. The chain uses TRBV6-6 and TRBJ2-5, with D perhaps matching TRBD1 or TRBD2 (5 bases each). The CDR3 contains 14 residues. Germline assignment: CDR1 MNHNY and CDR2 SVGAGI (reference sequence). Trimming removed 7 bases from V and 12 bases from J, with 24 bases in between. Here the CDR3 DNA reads TGTGCCAGCACACGGGGTGGGGGAGACCCAGAGAAGTACTTC. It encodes CASTRGGGDPEKYF.

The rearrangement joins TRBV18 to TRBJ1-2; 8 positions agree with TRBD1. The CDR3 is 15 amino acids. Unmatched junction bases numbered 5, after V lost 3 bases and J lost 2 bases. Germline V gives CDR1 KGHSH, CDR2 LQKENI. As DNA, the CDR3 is TGTGCCAGCTCACCTCTACCAGGGGGCAACTATGGCTACACCTTC. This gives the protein CASSPLPGGNYGYTF.

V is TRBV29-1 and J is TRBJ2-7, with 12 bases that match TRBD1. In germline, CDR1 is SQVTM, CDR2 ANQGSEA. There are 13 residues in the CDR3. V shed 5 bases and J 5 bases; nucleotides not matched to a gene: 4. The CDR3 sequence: CSVWGQGANEQYF. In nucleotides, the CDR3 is TGCAGCGTTTGGGGACAGGGGGCGAACGAGCAGTACTTC.

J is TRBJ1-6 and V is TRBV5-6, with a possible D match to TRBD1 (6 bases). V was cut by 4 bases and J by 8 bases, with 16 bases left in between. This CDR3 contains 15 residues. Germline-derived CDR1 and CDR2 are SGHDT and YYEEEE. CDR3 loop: CASSLERGAYSPLHF. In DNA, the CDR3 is TGTGCCAGCAGCCTCGAGAGGGGGGCTTATTCACCCCTCCACTTT.

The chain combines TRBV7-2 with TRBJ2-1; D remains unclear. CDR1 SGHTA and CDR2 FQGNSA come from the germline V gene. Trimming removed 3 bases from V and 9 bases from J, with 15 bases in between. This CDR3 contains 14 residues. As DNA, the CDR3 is TGTGCCAGCAGCTTTCTGGGTCTGGCGACTGAGCAGTTCTTC. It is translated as CASSFLGLATEQFF.

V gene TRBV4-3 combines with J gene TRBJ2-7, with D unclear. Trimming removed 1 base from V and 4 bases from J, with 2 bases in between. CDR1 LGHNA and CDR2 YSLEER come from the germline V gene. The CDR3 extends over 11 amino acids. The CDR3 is CASSQAYEQYF. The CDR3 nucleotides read TGCGCCAGCAGCCAAGCTTACGAGCAGTACTTC.

The CDR3 DNA is TGTGCCAGCAGCCAGAAAACAACCGCAACTAATGAAAAACTGTTTTTT. This sequence encodes CASSQKTTATNEKLFF. The rearrangement links TRBV5-4 to TRBJ1-4, with D hard to call. CDR1 and CDR2 from the germline V gene are SGHNT and YYREEE (reference sequence). CDR3 length: 16 amino acids. The V end was cut by 4 bases, the J end by 0 bases, with 13 bases between.

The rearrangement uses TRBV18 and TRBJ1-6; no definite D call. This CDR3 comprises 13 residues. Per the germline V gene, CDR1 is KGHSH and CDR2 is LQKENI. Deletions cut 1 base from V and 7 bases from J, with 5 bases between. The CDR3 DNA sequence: TGTGCCAGCTCACCACAAGGAAATTCACCCCTCCACTTT. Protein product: CASSPQGNSPLHF.

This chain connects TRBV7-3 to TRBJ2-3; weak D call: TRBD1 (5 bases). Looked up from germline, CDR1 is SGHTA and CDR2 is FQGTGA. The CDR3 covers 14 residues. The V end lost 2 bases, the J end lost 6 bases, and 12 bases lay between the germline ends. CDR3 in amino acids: CASSLSRAADTQYF. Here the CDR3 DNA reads TGTGCCAGCAGCTTATCCAGGGCAGCGGATACGCAGTATTTT. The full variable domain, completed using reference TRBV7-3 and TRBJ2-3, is GAGVSQTPSNKVTEKGKYVELRCDPISGHTALYWYRQSLGQGPEFLIYFQGTGAADDSGLPNDRFFAVRPEGSVSTLKIQRTERGDSAVYLCASSLSRAADTQYFGPGTRLTVL.

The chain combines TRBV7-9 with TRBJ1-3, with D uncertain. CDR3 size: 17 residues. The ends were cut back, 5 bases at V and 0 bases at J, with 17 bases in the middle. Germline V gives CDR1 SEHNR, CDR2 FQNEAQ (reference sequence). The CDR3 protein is CASSRQFWGSSGNTIYF. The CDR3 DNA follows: TGTGCCAGCAGCAGGCAGTTTTGGGGATCCTCTGGAAACACCATATATTTT. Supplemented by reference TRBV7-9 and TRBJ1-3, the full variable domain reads DTGVSQNPRHKITKRGQNVTFRCDPISEHNRLYWYRQTLGQGPEFLTYFQNEAQLEKSRLLSDRFSAERPKGSFSTLEIQRTEQGDSAMYLCASSRQFWGSSGNTIYFGEGSWLTVV.

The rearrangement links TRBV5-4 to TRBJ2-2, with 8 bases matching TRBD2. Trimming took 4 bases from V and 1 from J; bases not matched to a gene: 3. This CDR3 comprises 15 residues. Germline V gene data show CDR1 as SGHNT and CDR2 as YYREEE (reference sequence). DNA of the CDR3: TGTGCCAGCAGCCCCGCGGGAGGGAACACCGGGGAGCTGTTTTTT. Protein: CASSPAGGNTGELFF. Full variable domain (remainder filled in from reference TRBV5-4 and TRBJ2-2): ETGVTQSPTHLIKTRGQQVTLRCSSQSGHNTVSWYQQALGQGPQFIFQYYREEENGRGNFPPRFSGLQFPNYSSELNVNALELDDSALYLCASSPAGGNTGELFFGEGSRLTVL.

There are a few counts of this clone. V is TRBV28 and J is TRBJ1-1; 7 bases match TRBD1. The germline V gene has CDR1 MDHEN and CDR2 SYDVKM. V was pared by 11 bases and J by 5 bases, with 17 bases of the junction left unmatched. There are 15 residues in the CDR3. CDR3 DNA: TGTGCCGGATCTTCCAGGGGGGTCGGGTATACTGAAGCTTTCTTT. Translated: CAGSSRGVGYTEAFF.

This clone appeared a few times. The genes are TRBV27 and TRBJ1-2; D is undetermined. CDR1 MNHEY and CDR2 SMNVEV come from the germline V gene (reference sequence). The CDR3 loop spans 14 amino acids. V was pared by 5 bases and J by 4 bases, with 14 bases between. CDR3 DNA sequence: TGTGCCAGCAGTCCGAGTTGGCAGGCCTATGGCTACACCTTC. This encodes CASSPSWQAYGYTF.

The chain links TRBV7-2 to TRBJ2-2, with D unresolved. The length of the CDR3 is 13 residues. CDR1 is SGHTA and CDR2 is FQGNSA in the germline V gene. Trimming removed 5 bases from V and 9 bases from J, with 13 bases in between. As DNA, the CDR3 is TGTGCCAGCAGCCAAGAAAGGGCCCGGGAGCTGTTTTTT. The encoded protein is CASSQERARELFF.